This TCR beta chain was sequenced in a study of T cell responses to AZD1222 COVID-19 vaccine. Overall study results and limits: Repertoire sampling occurred only after the peak T cell response. Clonal diversity was possibly underestimated, and the donors were mostly white British, with more females. The study reported that nearly half of spike-specific TCRs target unmutated variant regions.

A note on this clone: The antigen remains unidentified.

Looked up from germline, CDR1 is SNHLY and CDR2 is FYNNEI. The CDR3 runs 15 residues. Trimming removed 6 bases from V and 2 bases from J; junction bases left unmatched: 5. The data were produced by immunoSEQ multiplex PCR, yet TCRdb's version contains in-frame clones alone and is incomplete. The table has fewer than 120,000 clones, nearly 90% seen once; the top ten hold under 3.5%. Sequencing used peripheral blood, obtained on day 0 of AZD1222 vaccination. The sequence derives from an adult in good health. The V call is TRBV2, the J call TRBJ2-1; TRBD2 aligns across 9 bases. The CDR3, as DNA: TGTGCCAGCAGCGTAGCGGGGGCGGCCTACAATGAGCAGTTCTTC. Its translation is CASSVAGAAYNEQFF. The full variable domain, rest sourced from reference TRBV2 and TRBJ2-1, is EPEVTQTPSHQVTQMGQEVILRCVPISNHLYFYWYRQILGQKVEFLVSFYNNEISEKSEIFDDQFSVERPDGSNFTLKIRSTKLEDSAMYFCASSVAGAAYNEQFFGPGTRLTVL.